The clone carrying this TCR beta chain was seen many times. Antigen specificity is unknown. A read error may account for a junction end that differs from germline. These data are taken from a study of blood T cells in healthy people across ages. This CDR3 is 12 amino acids long. Germline V gene data show CDR1 as SGHRS and CDR2 as YFSETQ. A second PCR of about 7 to 11 cycles used a sample-barcoded 5' primer and a J-beta primer mix. Sequencing yielded, for each sample, at least 2.5 million paired-end reads carrying CDR3. Each CDR3 protein is one row after TCRdb ran MiXCR on the 5' RACE reads. The sample has more than 500,000 distinct CDR3 sequences, roughly 29% seen once; the top ten hold approximately 17%. General study findings and limits: As age increased, TCR beta diversity per million T cells fell in a roughly linear fashion.

V and J are TRBV5-1 and TRBJ2-5; weak D call: TRBD1 (5 bases). This clonotype was obtained from a woman in her seventies in good health. The sample comprised blood. CDR3 in DNA: TGTGCCAGCAGCCGATCAGGGGAGACCCAGTACTTC. Amino acids: CASSRSGETQYF.